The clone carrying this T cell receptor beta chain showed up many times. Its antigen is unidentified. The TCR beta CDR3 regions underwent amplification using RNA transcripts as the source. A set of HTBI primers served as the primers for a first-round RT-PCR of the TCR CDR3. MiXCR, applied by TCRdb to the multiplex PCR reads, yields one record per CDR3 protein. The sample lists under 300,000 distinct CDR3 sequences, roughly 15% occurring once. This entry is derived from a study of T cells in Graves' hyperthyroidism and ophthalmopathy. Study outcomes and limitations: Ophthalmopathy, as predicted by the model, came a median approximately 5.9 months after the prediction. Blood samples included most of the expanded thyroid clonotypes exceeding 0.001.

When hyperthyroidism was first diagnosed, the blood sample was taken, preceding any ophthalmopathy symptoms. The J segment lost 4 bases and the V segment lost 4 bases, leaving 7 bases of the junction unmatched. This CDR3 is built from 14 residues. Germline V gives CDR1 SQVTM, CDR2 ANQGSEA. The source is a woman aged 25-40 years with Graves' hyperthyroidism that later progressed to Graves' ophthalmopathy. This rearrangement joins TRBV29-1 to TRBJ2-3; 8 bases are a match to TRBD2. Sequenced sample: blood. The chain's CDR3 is CSVAGTSIPDTQYF. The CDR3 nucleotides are TGCAGCGTTGCCGGGACTAGTATCCCAGATACGCAGTATTTT.